A single T cell receptor (beta chain) is shown here with its context. Its antigen is undetermined. TCRdb called the multiplex PCR reads again in MiXCR, with one record for every CDR3 protein. The sample yields about 180,000 distinct CDR3 sequences, approximately 33% seen once. The source of the sample is a study of breast tumors, draining lymph nodes, adjacent tissues. This CDR3 contains 14 residues. CDR1 is SGHRS, CDR2 YFSETQ, per germline. Trimming cost V 4 bases and J 4 bases; bases outside gene matches: 7. Notes on the study in general: Tumor and nontumor repertoires were significantly more similar in luminal-like than in basal-like breast cancer.

Samples came from axillary lymph nodes draining the breast cancer. This TCR was sampled from a female donor with breast cancer. Some clones in this sample may be carry-over from other donors' samples. Source material: axillary lymph node tissue. This chain joins TRBV5-1 and TRBJ1-1; 7 bases line up with TRBD1. The CDR3: CASSPQGFATEAFF. The CDR3 DNA follows: TGCGCCAGCAGCCCACAGGGGTTTGCCACTGAAGCTTTCTTT. Combining the CDR3 with reference TRBV5-1 and TRBJ1-1 gives the whole variable domain KAGVTQTPRYLIKTRGQQVTLSCSPISGHRSVSWYQQTPGQGLQFLFEYFSETQRNKGNFPGRFSGRQFSNSRSEMNVSTLELGDSALYLCASSPQGFATEAFFGQGTRLTVV.